The present TCR beta chain was sequenced within a study of blood T cell repertoires in COVID-19. In the study overall: T cells, B-cell-depleted T cells, or PBMCs provided the cDNA or gDNA that served as material.

Data came from immunoSEQ multiplex PCR; TCRdb stores just in-frame clones and leaves some out. The sample lists 110,000 or so clones; roughly nine tenths were seen once. V trimming: 1 base; J trimming: 7 bases; junction bases outside the gene matches: 9. The germline gives CDR1 MGHRA, CDR2 YSYEKL. The CDR3 extends over 16 amino acids. What was sequenced was peripheral blood. J is TRBJ2-1 and V is TRBV4-1, with 8 bases lining up with TRBD1. This receptor was obtained from a man aged 70 or older who had recovered from COVID-19. The CDR3 DNA follows: TGCGCCAGCAGCCAAGTCGCACAGGGGGATGGTAATGAGCAGTTCTTC. It encodes CASSQVAQGDGNEQFF.